This TCR beta chain was sequenced in a study of blood T cells in healthy people across ages. About the research overall: The capture of about one barcoded beta molecule per two T cells was achieved by template switching. Study-wide results and limits: Long-lived donors exceeded aged donors in naive CD4+ cells and diversity.

As for this clonotype: As yet, its antigen is unknown.

A second PCR, run for roughly 7 to 12 cycles, used a sample-barcoded 5' primer plus a J-beta primer mix. TCRdb re-called the 5' RACE reads with MiXCR, one entry per CDR3 protein. Counted here are about 1.1 million distinct CDR3 sequences, around two fifths occurring once; the ten biggest clones make up approximately 14%. Isolation of PBMCs gave at least 6.5 million cells per sample. The source of this sequence is a man younger than 30 in good health. The sequenced material came from blood.

The CDR3 DNA reads as TGTGCCAGCAACCAACCGGGACAGACCACAGATACGCAGTATTTT. Translation: CASNQPGQTTDTQYF. The V and J genes are TRBV6-4 and TRBJ2-3; TRBD1 matches 7 bases. The CDR3 extends over 15 amino acids. Germline V gene sequence: CDR1 MRHNA, CDR2 SNTAGT. J gave up 2 bases and V 7 bases, and 9 bases lay outside the gene matches.